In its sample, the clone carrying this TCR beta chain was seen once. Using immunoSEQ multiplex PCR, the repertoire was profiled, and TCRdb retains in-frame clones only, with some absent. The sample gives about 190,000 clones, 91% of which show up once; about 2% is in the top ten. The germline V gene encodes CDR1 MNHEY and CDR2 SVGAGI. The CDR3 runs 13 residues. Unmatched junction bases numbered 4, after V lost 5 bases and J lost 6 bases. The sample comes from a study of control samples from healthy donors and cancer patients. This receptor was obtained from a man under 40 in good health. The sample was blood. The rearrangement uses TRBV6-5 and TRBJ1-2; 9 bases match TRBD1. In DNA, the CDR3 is TGTGCCAGCAGTAACAGGGGGCTGGATGGCTACACCTTC. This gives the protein CASSNRGLDGYTF.